This T cell receptor (beta chain) was sequenced in a study of shared clonotypes between healthy human individuals. Study-wide points: Few donors limited the genetic and exposure-history diversity represented. Non-shared clonotypes showed lower generation probabilities than clonotypes common to all four donors.

Details on this clone: The antigen remains undetermined.

The table came from immunoSEQ multiplex PCR; TCRdb's copy has only in-frame clones and leaves some out. This repertoire shows more than 2 million clones, 95% found once; its top ten account for 0.13%. Subsets obtained from CD4+ cells comprised CD45RA+ naive and CD45RA-negative memory cells. The sequence came from a man between 18 and 29 years old in good health. The sequenced material came from naive CD4+ T cells sorted from blood. The subset was: CD45RA+ positively selected.

DNA of the CDR3: TGCAGCGTTACCGGCGGACTAGCGGGAACCTCCAACTACAATGAGCAGTTCTTC. Translating gives CSVTGGLAGTSNYNEQFF. The chain carries TRBV29-1 and TRBJ2-1; TRBD2 agrees at 12 bases. The V and J ends lost 5 bases and 3 bases, in that order; junction bases with no gene match: 14. Germline V gene lookup returns CDR1 SQVTM and CDR2 ANQGSEA. The CDR3 length is 18 residues.